This entry is about one T cell receptor beta chain. Its antigen remains unknown. V trimming: 5 bases; J trimming: 6 bases; junction bases outside the gene matches: 7. The CDR3 extends over 13 amino acids. Germline CDR1 is DFQATT and CDR2 is SNEGSKA (reference sequence). Profiles of TCR beta VDJ and CDR3 were generated from a genomic DNA template. TCRdb itself ran the reads through MiXCR, one entry per CDR3 protein. Of 190,000 or so distinct CDR3 sequences detected, 61% appear once; the ten largest clones hold less than 30%. This sample was taken from a study of CD8+CD57+ T cells in acquired aplastic anemia. Study overall: Read counts for CD4+ cells (from healthy donors) averaged about 10.8 million. General study findings and limits: Patients and controls were found to share twenty-nine CD8+ CDR3 sequences.

The source is a human donor in good health. Material: sorted CD4+, CD8+, or CD8+CD57+ T cells (not recorded which) from PBMCs. The rearrangement joins TRBV20-1 to TRBJ2-7; 10 bases agree with TRBD1. The CDR3 reads CSAHRQGAGEQYF. CDR3 DNA: TGCAGTGCTCACCGACAGGGGGCGGGCGAGCAGTACTTC.